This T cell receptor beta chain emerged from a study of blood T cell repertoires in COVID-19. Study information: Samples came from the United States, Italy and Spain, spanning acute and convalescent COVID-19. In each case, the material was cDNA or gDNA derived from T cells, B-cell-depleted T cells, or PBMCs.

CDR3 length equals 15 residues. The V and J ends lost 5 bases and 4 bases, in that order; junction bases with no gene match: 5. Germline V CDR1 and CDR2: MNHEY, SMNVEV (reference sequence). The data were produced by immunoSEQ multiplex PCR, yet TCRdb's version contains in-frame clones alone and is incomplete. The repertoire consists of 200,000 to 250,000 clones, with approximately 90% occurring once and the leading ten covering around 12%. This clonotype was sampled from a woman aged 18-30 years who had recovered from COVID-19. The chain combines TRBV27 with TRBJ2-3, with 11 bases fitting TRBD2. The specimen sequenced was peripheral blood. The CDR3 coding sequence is TGTGCCAGCAGTCCGACTAGCGGGACTGCAGATACGCAGTATTTT. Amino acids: CASSPTSGTADTQYF.